The 24 T cell receptor beta chains listed next were all sequenced from one sample in a study of beta chain features in type 1 diabetes. Study-wide results and limits: Among all four CD4+ subsets, Type 1 diabetes patients had TCRB CDR3s that were moderately but significantly shorter.

The authors reverse transcribed all of the isolated RNA, so sequencing captured expressed TCRB transcripts. TCRdb's table, derived via immunoSEQ multiplex PCR, lists solely in-frame clones and lacks some. The sample has tens of thousands of clones; just under 50% are singletons. These TCRs' antigens remain unknown. Sequenced material: central memory CD4+ T cells from blood. These receptors all come from a young man with type 1 diabetes.

The chain couples TRBV4-2 to TRBJ2-7; 7 nucleotides agree with TRBD2. The length of the CDR3 is 16 residues. The J segment lost 4 bases and the V segment lost 4 bases, leaving 13 bases of the junction unmatched. Germline CDR1 reads LGHNA; CDR2 reads YNFKEQ. The CDR3 here is CASSPVASGGGYEQYF. As DNA, the CDR3 is TGTGCCAGCAGCCCCGTAGCTTCGGGAGGAGGTTACGAGCAGTACTTC.

The chain links TRBV5-4 to TRBJ2-1; 8 nucleotides agree with TRBD1. The length of the CDR3 is 16 residues. The germline gives CDR1 SGHNT, CDR2 YYREEE (reference sequence). The trim removed 0 bases at V and 5 bases at J, leaving 7 bases unmatched. The chain's CDR3 is CASSLGLGTGDNEQFF. The CDR3 DNA sequence: TGTGCCAGCAGCTTGGGTCTCGGGACAGGAGACAATGAGCAGTTCTTC.

In its sample, this clone ranks as medium-sized. J is TRBJ2-7 and V is TRBV28, with D perhaps TRBD2 (6 bases). CDR3 length equals 19 residues. The V and J ends lost 3 bases and 4 bases respectively, with 28 bases between them. CDR1 and CDR2 from the germline V gene are MDHEN and SYDVKM. The CDR3 sequence: CASSFIRLGGTLLSYEQYF. CDR3 bases: TGTGCCAGCAGTTTCATACGTCTAGGAGGGACGCTTCTTTCTTACGAGCAGTACTTC.

The chain carries TRBV14 and TRBJ2-2; 13 nucleotides agree with TRBD2. J gave up 8 bases and V 4 bases, and 7 bases lay outside the gene matches. CDR3 length: 16 residues. The V gene's germline CDR1 is SGHDN and CDR2 FVKESK. CDR3 nucleotides: TGTGCCAGCAGCCTTCAACTAGCGGGAGGGCCTGGGGAGCTGTTTTTT. Translating gives CASSLQLAGGPGELFF.

This clone has a handful of counts. DNA of the CDR3: TGTGCTAGTTCCGCGACTAGCGGGGCTACCTACGAGCAGTACTTC. Protein sequence: CASSATSGATYEQYF. This chain links TRBV12-5 with TRBJ2-7; 11 bases agree with TRBD2. The ends lost 8 bases at V and 2 bases at J; junction bases unmatched: 8. Germline lookup yields CDR1 LGHNT and CDR2 FRNRAP. The CDR3 consists of 15 residues.

This clone was recorded once. V usage is TRBV29-1 and J usage is TRBJ1-1, with 7 bases matching TRBD1. The CDR3 is made up of 14 amino acids. Germline CDR1 reads SQVTM; CDR2 reads ANQGSEA. Trimming at V came to 5 bases and at J to 4 bases, leaving 10 bases not matched to a gene. DNA of the CDR3: TGCAGCGTTCAAAGACAGGGTATGGGCACTGAAGCTTTCTTT. It codes for CSVQRQGMGTEAFF.

This clone has just a few counts. The chain recombines TRBV4-1 with TRBJ2-1, with TRBD2 identical over 16 bases. There are 17 residues in the CDR3. CDR1 is MGHRA, CDR2 YSYEKL, per germline. V gave up 4 bases and J gave up 7 bases; unmatched junction bases: 7. CDR3 amino acids: CASSLGTSGGAGNEQFF. DNA for the CDR3: TGCGCCAGCAGCCTCGGGACTAGCGGGGGGGCCGGAAATGAGCAGTTCTTC.

This rearrangement joins TRBV30 to TRBJ2-3; TRBD2 aligns across 7 bases. CDR3 length: 11 amino acids. The ends lost 8 bases at V and 7 bases at J; junction bases unmatched: 6. The V gene's germline CDR1 is GTSNPN and CDR2 SVGIG (reference sequence). The CDR3 is CALSGWNTQYF. DNA of the CDR3: TGTGCCCTTAGCGGGTGGAATACGCAGTATTTT.

This chain links TRBV25-1 with TRBJ2-1; 9 positions match TRBD1. With 2 bases clipped from V and 7 bases from J, the junction kept 12 bases outside the gene matches. Germline CDR1 and CDR2: MGHDK and SYGVNS. There are 17 residues in the CDR3. DNA of the CDR3: TGTGCCAGCAGTGAACACTCCCCGGGACAGGGATCGAATGAGCAGTTCTTC. It yields the protein CASSEHSPGQGSNEQFF.

Only one count was recorded for this clone. The chain recombines TRBV5-5 with TRBJ1-1; D might be TRBD1 (5 bases). Per germline, CDR1 SGHKS and CDR2 YYEKEE (reference sequence). The CDR3 consists of 13 residues. The germline V and J ends were trimmed by 4 bases and 1 base, with 8 bases remaining between them. This chain's CDR3 is CASSLDRNTEAFF. CDR3 sequence (DNA): TGTGCCAGCAGCCTTGACAGGAACACTGAAGCTTTCTTT.

The rearrangement links TRBV4-1 to TRBJ2-1, with TRBD2 identical over 16 bases. Germline CDR1 and CDR2: MGHRA and YSYEKL. The CDR3 covers 18 residues. V lost 3 bases, J lost 12 bases, and 14 bases stayed unmatched. CDR3 amino acids: CASSQAGTSGRAGGGQFF. The CDR3 DNA follows: TGCGCCAGCAGCCAGGCCGGGACTAGCGGGAGGGCCGGCGGAGGGCAGTTCTTC.

The V gene is TRBV4-1, the J gene TRBJ2-5; the D gene is possibly TRBD2 (7 bases). Germline-derived CDR1 and CDR2 are MGHRA and YSYEKL. The CDR3 loop spans 16 amino acids. V gave up 0 bases and J gave up 5 bases, with 16 bases separating them. CDR3 sequence (DNA): TGCGCCAGCAGCCAAGATATCGGACTAGGGGGTGAGACCCAGTACTTC. As protein: CASSQDIGLGGETQYF.

The table lists this clone with a few counts. The chain carries TRBV4-1 and TRBJ2-2; 10 nucleotides agree with TRBD2. CDR3 length: 19 amino acids. Trimming at V came to 0 bases and at J to 4 bases, leaving 11 bases not matched to a gene. Germline CDR1 and CDR2: MGHRA and YSYEKL. DNA for the CDR3: TGCGCCAGCAGCCAAGATCGGCTAGCGGGAGTAGGCGGCACCGGGGAGCTGTTTTTT. Its protein is CASSQDRLAGVGGTGELFF.

CDR3 nucleotide sequence: TGCGCCAGCAGCCAATTGGGACAGGGACGGGGCACTGAAGCTTTCTTT. This translates into CASSQLGQGRGTEAFF. The chain joins TRBV4-1 to TRBJ1-1; 9 nucleotides align to TRBD1. The CDR3 runs to 16 residues. The J segment lost 4 bases and the V segment lost 2 bases, leaving 8 bases of the junction unmatched. The germline CDR1 and CDR2 sequences are MGHRA and YSYEKL.

This clone showed up just once. J is TRBJ2-7 and V is TRBV15; 7 bases agree with TRBD1. Unmatched junction bases numbered 11, after V lost 5 bases and J lost 7 bases. The germline gives CDR1 LNHNV, CDR2 YYDKDF (reference sequence). The length of the CDR3 is 14 residues. CDR3 in DNA: TGTGCCACCAGCGGGGGACAGAGAACTACTGAGCAGTACTTC. Translating it yields CATSGGQRTTEQYF.

This clone was found a few times. The rearrangement uses TRBV4-1 and TRBJ2-1; 10 nucleotides align to TRBD2. J was trimmed by 9 bases and V by 4 bases; bases with no gene match: 21. The CDR3 contains 19 residues. Germline lookup yields CDR1 MGHRA and CDR2 YSYEKL. The CDR3 loop reads CASSPGSRVIAGGYSEQFF. Written as DNA, the CDR3 is TGCGCCAGCAGCCCCGGTAGCAGGGTAATAGCGGGAGGTTATAGTGAGCAGTTCTTC.

This clone has just one count. The gene calls are TRBV10-1 and TRBJ2-3; 13 positions match TRBD2. V trimming: 5 bases; J trimming: 8 bases; junction bases outside the gene matches: 7. The CDR3 covers 15 residues. CDR1 WNHNN and CDR2 SYGVQD come from the germline V gene (reference sequence). CDR3 amino acids: CASSSGLAGAVTQYF. CDR3 DNA: TGCGCCAGCAGTAGTGGACTAGCGGGAGCGGTTACGCAGTATTTT.

This chain links TRBV9 with TRBJ2-5; tentative D call: TRBD1 (6 bases). There are 15 residues in the CDR3. Germline values: CDR1 SGDLS, CDR2 YYNGEE. V lost 2 bases and J lost 4, with 15 bases in between. For the CDR3, the DNA is TGTGCCAGCAGCGTCCTTGGGACACCCCGAGAGACCCAGTACTTC. Translating gives CASSVLGTPRETQYF.

This sequence joins TRBV6-1 and TRBJ1-5, with 7 nucleotides matching TRBD1. The germline V gene encodes CDR1 MNHNS and CDR2 SASEGT. The J segment lost 0 bases and the V segment lost 4 bases, leaving 15 bases of the junction unmatched. This CDR3 comprises 19 residues. CDR3 bases: TGTGCCAGCAGTGGGTCCGGGACAGCAAGAGGGAATAGCAATCAGCCCCAGCATTTT. This sequence encodes CASSGSGTARGNSNQPQHF.

This clone was seen a handful of times. The chain uses TRBV2 and TRBJ2-2, with TRBD2 matching over 11 bases. V lost 6 bases and J lost 0; bases outside the gene matches: 3. The CDR3 covers 16 residues. CDR1 and CDR2 from the germline V gene are SNHLY and FYNNEI. For the CDR3, the DNA is TGTGCCAGCAGACTTAGCGGGAGGGCGAACACCGGGGAGCTGTTTTTT. It encodes CASRLSGRANTGELFF.

The genes are TRBV11-2 and TRBJ2-4; perhaps TRBD2 as D (6 bases). V gave up 0 bases and J gave up 7 bases, with 16 bases separating them. Germline assignment: CDR1 SGHAT and CDR2 FQNNGV. The CDR3 length is 16 residues. The CDR3 protein is CASSLDSHGGGNIQYF. The CDR3 bases are TGTGCCAGCAGCTTAGATTCCCACGGGGGTGGGAACATTCAGTACTTC.

In its sample, this clone is medium-sized (0.01 to 0.1%). This rearrangement joins TRBV29-1 to TRBJ1-1, with D possibly being TRBD1 (6 bases). From germline, CDR1 is SQVTM and CDR2 ANQGSEA. The V end lost 6 bases, the J end lost 4 bases, and 15 bases lay between the germline ends. The CDR3 has 13 amino acids. In DNA form, the CDR3 reads TGCAGCGTCACAGGGTTCCCGAGCACTGAAGCTTTCTTT. Its translation: CSVTGFPSTEAFF.

This clone was observed a few times. The rearrangement joins TRBV5-1 to TRBJ2-1, with 13 bases lining up with TRBD2. The CDR3 is 14 amino acids. Germline V gene sequence: CDR1 SGHRS, CDR2 YFSETQ. With 2 bases clipped from V and 15 bases from J, the junction kept 8 bases outside the gene matches. This CDR3 reads CASSLPTSGGSWFF. The DNA for the CDR3 is TGCGCCAGCAGCTTACCGACTAGCGGGGGGTCGTGGTTCTTC.

The chain joins TRBV29-1 to TRBJ1-1; D possibly corresponds to TRBD1 (6 bases). This CDR3 has 13 residues. With 7 bases removed from V and 5 bases from J, the gap between germline ends came to 17 bases. CDR1 is SQVTM and CDR2 is ANQGSEA in the germline V gene. The CDR3 DNA is TGCAGCGCATCAGGCGAGGGGGAGACTGAAGCTTTCTTT. It codes for CSASGEGETEAFF.